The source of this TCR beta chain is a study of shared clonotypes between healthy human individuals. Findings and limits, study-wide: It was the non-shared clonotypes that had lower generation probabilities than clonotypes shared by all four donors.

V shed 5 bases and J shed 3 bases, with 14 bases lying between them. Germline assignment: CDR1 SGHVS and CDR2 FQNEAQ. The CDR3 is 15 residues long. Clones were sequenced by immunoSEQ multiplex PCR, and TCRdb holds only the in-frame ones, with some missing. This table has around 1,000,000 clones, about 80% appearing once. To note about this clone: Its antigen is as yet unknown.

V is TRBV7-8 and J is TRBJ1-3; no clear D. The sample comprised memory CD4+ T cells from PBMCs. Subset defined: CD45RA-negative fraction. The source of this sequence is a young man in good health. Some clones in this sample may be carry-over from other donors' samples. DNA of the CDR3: TGTGCCAGCAGCCCCTCCGACTATGGTGGAAACACCATATATTTT. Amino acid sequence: CASSPSDYGGNTIYF.